These 29 T cell receptor beta chains were sequenced from one sample in a study of immune heterogeneity within non-small cell lung tumors. Bulk tumor gDNA, roughly 600 ng per sample, served as the TCR template. Every primary tumor yielded several biopsies, spaced far apart, that were taken during surgery. These patients got curative surgery after being newly diagnosed with untreated non-small cell lung cancer. Multiplex PCR (32 V and 13 J primers) was used to amplify the TCR beta CDR3. TCRdb used MiXCR to reprocess the multiplex PCR reads, holding one entry per CDR3 protein. Of 30,000 to 40,000 distinct CDR3 sequences listed, about 29% are singletons. Source material: lung tumor tissue. The receptors originated from a man aged 40-49 years with non-small cell lung cancer.

V gene TRBV11-2 combines with J gene TRBJ1-1; tentatively, D is TRBD1 (5 bases). This CDR3 contains 12 residues. Germline V gene lookup returns CDR1 SGHAT and CDR2 FQNNGV. Trimming left V 5 bases short and J 1 base short, with 5 bases between. Here the CDR3 DNA reads TGTGCCAGCAGCCAGGGGAACACTGAAGCTTTCTTT. Amino acid sequence: CASSQGNTEAFF.

This clonotype was observed many times. This chain uses TRBV5-5 with TRBJ2-3; 11 positions agree with TRBD2. Trimming cost V 4 bases and J 3 bases; bases outside gene matches: 13. Looked up from germline, CDR1 is SGHKS and CDR2 is YYEKEE (reference sequence). The CDR3 runs to 18 residues. The CDR3 DNA follows: TGTGCCAGCAGCCCTCAGGTCGAGTCTAGCGGGAGGACAGATACGCAGTATTTT. It translates to CASSPQVESSGRTDTQYF.

The J gene is TRBJ1-1, the V gene TRBV13; perhaps TRBD1 as D (5 bases). The length of the CDR3 is 14 residues. CDR1 and CDR2 from the germline V gene are PRHDT and FYEKMQ (reference sequence). Trimming cost V 10 bases and J 1 base, with 16 bases left between them. This CDR3 reads CANSESRGNTEAFF. The CDR3 DNA reads TGTGCCAACAGTGAATCGAGGGGGAACACTGAAGCTTTCTTT.

For this clonotype: This clone may be a read error of a much larger clone one base away. The V call is TRBV20-1, the J call TRBJ1-2; tentative D call: TRBD1 (5 bases). The CDR3 is 13 amino acids. CDR1 and CDR2 from the germline V gene are DFQATT and SNEGSKA (reference sequence). The CDR3 region has the DNA TGCAGTGCGGCGAAGGGGCGATTGGATGGCCACACCTTC. Residues: CSAAKGRLDGHTF.

In this sample, this clonotype turned up many times. The CDR3 region has the DNA TGTGCCAGCAGTTACGGTCCTGGGGGATCCTACGAGCAGTACTTC. Protein product: CASSYGPGGSYEQYF. The chain employs TRBV6-5 and TRBJ2-7; D may correspond to TRBD1 or TRBD2 (5 bases each). Trimming took off 2 bases at V and 1 base at J, with 12 bases between the two ends. This CDR3 contains 15 residues. Germline V gene sequence: CDR1 MNHEY, CDR2 SVGAGI.

With regard to this clonotype: With a much larger clone just one base away, this may be a read error. This chain joins TRBV7-2 and TRBJ2-7; TRBD2 aligns across 7 bases. Germline assignment: CDR1 SGHTA and CDR2 FQGNSA. CDR3 size: 13 residues. CDR3 amino acids: CASSFRTSREKYF. The CDR3 nucleotides read TGTGCCAGCAGCTTCCGGACTAGTCGCGAGAAGTACTTC.

Comments on this clonotype: The junction departs from germline at one end; a sequencing error may be responsible. This rearrangement joins TRBV29-1 to TRBJ2-2; TRBD1 agrees at 11 bases. The V gene's germline CDR1 is SQVTM and CDR2 ANQGSEA. CDR3 size: 19 residues. In nucleotides, the CDR3 is TGCAGCGTGGAAGGGCGATTTGGACAGGGGGCGGGGGCCACCGGGGAGCTGTTTTTT. Translated: CSVEGRFGQGAGATGELFF.

In this sample, this clonotype turned up many times. J is TRBJ2-7 and V is TRBV11-3, with D possibly being TRBD1 or TRBD2 (7 bases each). The CDR3 totals 14 residues. Germline V lookup: CDR1 SGHNT, CDR2 YENEEA. V lost 5 bases, J lost 7 bases, and 18 bases lay in between. The CDR3 DNA reads TGTGCCAGCAGCAACAGGGGCCAGGGGGGGGAGCAGTACTTC. Protein sequence: CASSNRGQGGEQYF.

This clonotype came up many times. V usage is TRBV19 and J usage is TRBJ1-2; D is uncertain. Germline lookup yields CDR1 LNHDA and CDR2 SQIVND (reference sequence). The CDR3 extends over 12 amino acids. Trimming removed 3 bases from V and 6 bases from J, with 8 bases in between. The CDR3 nucleotides read TGTGCCAGTAGTATGAGGAGGGATGGCTACACCTTC. Protein: CASSMRRDGYTF.

This clonotype came up many times. This sequence joins TRBV11-3 and TRBJ2-7, with D unclear. Between the trimmed V and J ends, which lost 8 bases and 1 base, there was a span of 12 bases. The germline V gene encodes CDR1 SGHNT and CDR2 YENEEA. The CDR3 has 13 amino acids. Here the CDR3 DNA reads TGTGCCAGCTCCAGCCCTAATTCCTACGAGCAGTACTTC. The encoded protein is CASSSPNSYEQYF.

V is TRBV6-1 and J is TRBJ2-1; D possibly corresponds to TRBD2 (6 bases). The CDR3 consists of 15 residues. Trimming removed 9 bases from V and 3 bases from J, with 18 bases in between. Germline CDR1 MNHNS, CDR2 SASEGT. CDR3: CARTYGGPNYNEQFF. The DNA of the CDR3 is TGTGCCAGAACCTACGGGGGACCCAACTACAATGAGCAGTTCTTC.

This clonotype was seen many times. The chain employs TRBV6-1 and TRBJ2-7, with TRBD1 matching over 9 bases. V gave up 5 bases and J gave up 2 bases; unmatched junction bases: 4. The V gene's germline CDR1 is MNHNS and CDR2 SASEGT. CDR3 length: 14 amino acids. The CDR3 loop is CASSSRTGAYEQYF. The CDR3 DNA is TGTGCCAGCAGTTCACGGACAGGGGCCTACGAGCAGTACTTC.

The chain carries TRBV5-5 and TRBJ2-1; 7 bases line up with TRBD2. CDR3 length equals 17 residues. The V gene's germline CDR1 is SGHKS and CDR2 YYEKEE (reference sequence). V lost 0 bases, J lost 0 bases, and 6 bases stayed unmatched. The chain's CDR3 is CASSLAPGGSSYNEQFF. CDR3 nucleotides: TGTGCCAGCAGCTTGGCCCCGGGGGGATCCTCCTACAATGAGCAGTTCTTC. The full variable domain, completed using reference TRBV5-5 and TRBJ2-1, is DAGVTQSPTHLIKTRGQQVTLRCSPISGHKSVSWYQQVLGQGPQFIFQYYEKEERGRGNFPDRFSARQFPNYSSELNVNALLLGDSALYLCASSLAPGGSSYNEQFFGPGTRLTVL.

Comments on this clonotype: A much more abundant neighbour one base away suggests this may be a read error. The V call is TRBV7-8, the J call TRBJ1-2; 8 bases agree with TRBD1. CDR1 and CDR2 (germline): SGHVS, FQNEAQ. This CDR3 has 15 amino acids. CDR3 sequence reads: CGSSLGRRQGSGYTF. In DNA form, the CDR3 reads TGTGGCAGCAGCTTAGGCCGAAGACAGGGGTCGGGCTACACCTTC.

Worth noting for this clonotype: This sequence may be a read error, since a much larger clone differs from it by one base. The rearrangement links TRBV30 to TRBJ2-7, with 9 positions matching TRBD1. This CDR3 is 14 amino acids long. Per germline, CDR1 GTSNPN and CDR2 SVGIG (reference sequence). The CDR3 DNA reads TGTACCTGGAGGGCACCGGGACAGGGCTACGAGCAGTACTTC. This sequence encodes CTWRAPGQGYEQYF.

The sample holds many counts of this clonotype. The chain uses TRBV11-2 and TRBJ2-7; no firm D call. Germline assignment: CDR1 SGHAT and CDR2 FQNNGV. The CDR3 spans 11 residues. The V and J ends lost 5 bases and 3 bases respectively, with 5 bases between them. CDR3 amino acids: CASSRDYEQYF. Written as DNA, the CDR3 is TGTGCCAGCAGCCGAGACTACGAGCAGTACTTC.

Ten or more counts support this clonotype. The chain uses TRBV6-1 and TRBJ2-1, with unresolved D. The V gene lost 4 bases and the J gene lost 7 bases, with 8 bases spanning the gap. CDR1 MNHNS and CDR2 SASEGT come from the germline V gene. The CDR3 sequence is 12 residues long. CDR3 nucleotide sequence: TGTGCCAGCAGTGTCAGAAGGAATGAGCAGTTCTTC. Translated, it gives CASSVRRNEQFF.

The DNA of the CDR3 is TGTGCTAGCGGCCCTGCCGGACAGTCTTATGGCTACACCTTC. Its protein product is CASGPAGQSYGYTF. J is TRBJ1-2 and V is TRBV6-1, with D perhaps TRBD1 (6 bases). This CDR3 contains 14 residues. Per germline, CDR1 MNHNS and CDR2 SASEGT.

A word on this clonotype: A much larger clonotype is one base distant, so this may be a read error. The missing conserved phenylalanine or tryptophan at the end of this CDR3 makes a read error likely. The V gene is TRBV7-9, the J gene TRBJ2-7, with 13 positions matching TRBD2. With V trimmed by 3 bases and J by 6 bases, 5 bases remained unmatched. The CDR3 spans 15 residues. Germline values: CDR1 SEHNR, CDR2 FQNEAQ (reference sequence). The CDR3 DNA is TGTGCCAGCAGCTTCACTAGCGGGAGGGGGGTCGAGCAGTACTTA. As protein: CASSFTSGRGVEQYL.

This clonotype showed up many times. This rearrangement joins TRBV20-1 to TRBJ1-6, with D perhaps matching TRBD1 (5 bases). The V and J ends lost 5 bases and 2 bases respectively, with 13 bases between them. Germline CDR1 is DFQATT and CDR2 is SNEGSKA (reference sequence). The CDR3 is 15 amino acids. The CDR3 loop reads CSARKGRAYNSPLHF. The CDR3 DNA reads TGCAGTGCTCGAAAGGGGCGCGCCTATAATTCACCCCTCCACTTT.

V usage is TRBV5-1 and J usage is TRBJ2-3; 9 bases line up with TRBD1. The CDR3 runs 14 residues. The junction had 5 bases not matched to a gene; V was cut back by 4 bases and J by 5 bases. The germline gives CDR1 SGHRS, CDR2 YFSETQ. CDR3 coding DNA: TGCGCCAGCAGCCAGGGACAGGGTGTAGATACGCAGTATTTT. The encoded protein is CASSQGQGVDTQYF.

Sample share makes this clonotype medium-sized. The DNA is omitted, as the CDR3 cannot be located on it reliably, and the CDR3 follows TCRdb's listing. The chain couples TRBV6-1 to TRBJ2-3. Germline assignment: CDR1 MNHNS and CDR2 SASEGT. The CDR3 comprises 12 residues, both ends counted. The CDR3 reads CASSSSADTQYF.

The chain links TRBV5-6 to TRBJ2-7, with D unclear. The V gene lost 2 bases and the J gene lost 6 bases, with 9 bases spanning the gap. The CDR3 has 12 amino acids. Germline V lookup: CDR1 SGHDT, CDR2 YYEEEE. CDR3: CASSFGRLEQYF. The CDR3 DNA reads as TGTGCCAGCAGCTTTGGTCGACTCGAGCAGTACTTC.

A remark on this clonotype: A read error may be the cause here, since a much bigger clone is one base away. V gene TRBV28 combines with J gene TRBJ1-5; D is undetermined. The germline V gene has CDR1 MDHEN and CDR2 SYDVKM. V lost 11 bases, J lost 9 bases, and 29 bases lay in between. The CDR3 consists of 16 residues. The CDR3 loop reads CACGDHTRGRQRPQHF. The CDR3 DNA reads as TGTGCCTGCGGCGATCACACACGAGGCCGTCAGCGGCCCCAGCATTTT.

Comments on this clonotype: One end of the junction fails to match germline, which may point to a read error. The rearrangement links TRBV7-6 to TRBJ1-3; 8 bases match TRBD1. Germline V CDR1 and CDR2: SGHVS, FNYEAQ. The CDR3 runs to 16 residues. CDR3 nucleotides: TGTGCCAGCATCTTAGATCAGGGGGCAGAAGGAAACACCATATATTTT. This codes for CASILDQGAEGNTIYF.

This clonotype has only a few counts. This rearrangement joins TRBV5-4 to TRBJ2-3; 7 positions match TRBD2. The ends lost 0 bases at V and 0 bases at J; junction bases unmatched: 1. There are 15 residues in the CDR3. In germline, CDR1 is SGHNT, CDR2 YYREEE (reference sequence). Here the CDR3 reads CASSLAAGSTDTQYF. Written as DNA, the CDR3 is TGTGCCAGCAGCTTGGCAGCGGGGAGCACAGATACGCAGTATTTT.

This clonotype was found a few times. The chain combines TRBV20-1 with TRBJ1-4; D unresolved. This CDR3 has 13 amino acids. V lost 3 bases and J 8 bases, leaving 13 bases between the germline ends. Germline CDR1 and CDR2: DFQATT and SNEGSKA (reference sequence). The CDR3 region is CSASPGRGEKLFF. CDR3 DNA sequence: TGCAGTGCTAGTCCCGGGAGAGGCGAAAAACTGTTTTTT.

This clonotype was detected ten times or more. The chain carries TRBV18 and TRBJ2-7; a weak D match, TRBD2 (5 bases). CDR3 length equals 13 residues. From germline, CDR1 is KGHSH and CDR2 LQKENI. V was clipped by 2 bases and J by 0 bases, with 5 bases between them. For the CDR3, the DNA is TGTGCCAGCTCACCAGGGAGCTCCTACGAGCAGTACTTC. The encoded protein is CASSPGSSYEQYF.

V is TRBV18 and J is TRBJ2-5; 7 nucleotides agree with TRBD1. Trimming removed 4 bases from V and 2 bases from J; junction bases left unmatched: 4. Germline CDR1 is KGHSH and CDR2 is LQKENI. The CDR3 is 14 amino acids. The CDR3 is CASSLGQKQETQYF. CDR3 sequence (DNA): TGTGCCAGCTCACTGGGACAGAAGCAAGAGACCCAGTACTTC.